Listed below are T cell receptor beta chains from one sample, sequenced in a study of T cells after posttransplantation cyclophosphamide. Repertoires were generated with immunoSEQ multiplex PCR, while TCRdb's copy carries only in-frame clones and drops some. Of more than 50,000 clones listed, approximately 86% were seen once; the top ten hold 2.8%. The sequenced material came from PBMCs. These receptors came from a man aged 25 to 45 with a blood cancer, CMV-positive, and with a related stem cell donor. Both conserved end residues are part of each CDR3.

j_gene: TRBJ2-2
v_gene: TRBV7-8
CDR3aa: CASSLLAGVVVGELFF

j_gene: TRBJ2-4
v_gene: TRBV19
CDR3aa: CASSRGLENIQYF

j_gene: TRBJ1-1
v_gene: TRBV7-9
CDR3aa: CASSSGTEAFF

j_gene: TRBJ2-3
v_gene: TRBV11-2
CDR3aa: CASSLDRGGGVLSTDTQYF

j_gene: TRBJ1-1
v_gene: TRBV30
CDR3aa: CAWSVSGRTEAFF

j_gene: TRBJ1-1
v_gene: TRBV4-2
CDR3aa: CASSQDIALSIFF

j_gene: TRBJ2-7
v_gene: TRBV2
CDR3aa: CASSGLARILEQYF

j_gene: TRBJ2-3
v_gene: TRBV28
CDR3aa: CASSTSGSGGDTQYF

j_gene: TRBJ2-1
v_gene: TRBV11-1
CDR3aa: CASSRTLGGGLNEQFF

j_gene: TRBJ1-1
v_gene: TRBV7-2
CDR3aa: CASSSELRGTEAFF

j_gene: TRBJ2-3
v_gene: TRBV7-6
CDR3aa: CASSRTSGADTQYF

j_gene: TRBJ2-2
v_gene: TRBV7-8
CDR3aa: CASSPWAGGPSGELFF

j_gene: TRBJ1-1
v_gene: TRBV18
CDR3aa: CASSPQGWSTEAFF

j_gene: NA
v_gene: TRBV11-3
CDR3aa: CASSLAVQGYEQYF

j_gene: TRBJ1-5
v_gene: TRBV11-1
CDR3aa: CASSPQGNQPQHF

j_gene: TRBJ1-2
v_gene: TRBV5-5
CDR3aa: CASSLRGGYTF

j_gene: TRBJ2-7
v_gene: TRBV10-2
CDR3aa: CASSEHGLAGTSYEQYF

j_gene: TRBJ1-2
v_gene: TRBV28
CDR3aa: CASRTVSGGYTF

j_gene: TRBJ2-1
v_gene: TRBV4-1
CDR3aa: CASSPDRASYNEQFF

j_gene: TRBJ2-7
v_gene: TRBV18
CDR3aa: CASSPYFSYEQYF

j_gene: TRBJ2-7
v_gene: TRBV6-6
CDR3aa: CASSTPTGVKYEQYF

j_gene: TRBJ2-5
v_gene: TRBV5-4
CDR3aa: CASSWRGGETQYF

j_gene: TRBJ2-5
v_gene: TRBV30
CDR3aa: CAWAPGVSGRGETQYF

j_gene: TRBJ2-7
v_gene: TRBV4-3
CDR3aa: CASSQALAGEPYEQYF

j_gene: TRBJ1-3
v_gene: TRBV5-1
CDR3aa: CASSLSLGGRGSGNTIYF

j_gene: TRBJ2-2
v_gene: TRBV30
CDR3aa: CAWSVIRSGRELFF

j_gene: TRBJ1-5
v_gene: TRBV7-8
CDR3aa: CASSLEGIEPQHF

j_gene: TRBJ2-2
v_gene: TRBV2
CDR3aa: CASSDEGANTGELFF

j_gene: TRBJ2-5
v_gene: TRBV5-6
CDR3aa: CASSLGPRLQETQYF

j_gene: TRBJ2-1
v_gene: TRBV5-4
CDR3aa: CASSLPGKSRGNEQFF

j_gene: TRBJ2-5
v_gene: TRBV7-9
CDR3aa: CASSFSGSSETQYF

j_gene: TRBJ1-4
v_gene: TRBV10-3
CDR3aa: CAITGDNEKLFF

j_gene: TRBJ1-1
v_gene: TRBV30
CDR3aa: CAWSAPRRATQAFF

j_gene: TRBJ2-5
v_gene: TRBV23-1
CDR3aa: CAKRYRVQETQYF

j_gene: TRBJ1-4
v_gene: TRBV11-1
CDR3aa: CASSLGSRANEKLFF

j_gene: TRBJ2-7
v_gene: TRBV7-9
CDR3aa: CASSLTGLEQYF

j_gene: TRBJ2-1
v_gene: TRBV5-1
CDR3aa: CASSSRQAREQFF

j_gene: TRBJ2-5
v_gene: TRBV19
CDR3aa: CASSTLAGGMETQYF

j_gene: TRBJ2-2
v_gene: TRBV2
CDR3aa: CASTAGWLTGELFF

j_gene: TRBJ2-1
v_gene: TRBV5-1
CDR3aa: CASSFGPSAYNEQFF

j_gene: TRBJ2-3
v_gene: TRBV9
CDR3aa: CASSFTTSDEMDTQYF

j_gene: TRBJ2-7
v_gene: TRBV30
CDR3aa: CAWTSPASGYYEQYF

j_gene: TRBJ2-1
v_gene: TRBV30
CDR3aa: CAWSNSYSYNEQFF

j_gene: TRBJ2-1
v_gene: TRBV6-5
CDR3aa: CASSTDTGTNEQFF

j_gene: TRBJ2-5
v_gene: TRBV9
CDR3aa: CASSAGLPGETQYF

j_gene: TRBJ2-5
v_gene: TRBV5-4
CDR3aa: CASSLARTDQETQYF

j_gene: TRBJ2-7
v_gene: TRBV6-1
CDR3aa: CASSEDSGNRYEQYF

j_gene: TRBJ2-5
v_gene: TRBV18
CDR3aa: CASSPGQDQETQYF

j_gene: TRBJ2-1
v_gene: TRBV6-5
CDR3aa: CASSYTPPSGRNEQFF

j_gene: TRBJ1-3
v_gene: TRBV6-5
CDR3aa: CASSSTTGPRDTIYF

j_gene: TRBJ2-7
v_gene: TRBV30
CDR3aa: CAWSGYRYEQYF

j_gene: TRBJ1-6
v_gene: TRBV6-5
CDR3aa: CASRLSNTYNSPLHF

j_gene: TRBJ2-1
v_gene: TRBV5-1
CDR3aa: CASSLWGQGNEQFF

j_gene: TRBJ1-2
v_gene: TRBV18
CDR3aa: CASSPSMGGPANYGYTF

j_gene: TRBJ1-1
v_gene: TRBV28
CDR3aa: CASSLNGGGSGAFF

j_gene: TRBJ2-7
v_gene: TRBV5-4
CDR3aa: CASSLGTSGSYEQYF

j_gene: TRBJ2-3
v_gene: TRBV7-9
CDR3aa: CASSPPGQGNTDTQYF

j_gene: TRBJ2-5
v_gene: TRBV27
CDR3aa: CASSSIQVMETQYF

j_gene: TRBJ2-5
v_gene: TRBV7-2
CDR3aa: CASSPTSGVGFEQYF

j_gene: TRBJ1-1
v_gene: TRBV30
CDR3aa: CAWSVGQGVVRATEAFF